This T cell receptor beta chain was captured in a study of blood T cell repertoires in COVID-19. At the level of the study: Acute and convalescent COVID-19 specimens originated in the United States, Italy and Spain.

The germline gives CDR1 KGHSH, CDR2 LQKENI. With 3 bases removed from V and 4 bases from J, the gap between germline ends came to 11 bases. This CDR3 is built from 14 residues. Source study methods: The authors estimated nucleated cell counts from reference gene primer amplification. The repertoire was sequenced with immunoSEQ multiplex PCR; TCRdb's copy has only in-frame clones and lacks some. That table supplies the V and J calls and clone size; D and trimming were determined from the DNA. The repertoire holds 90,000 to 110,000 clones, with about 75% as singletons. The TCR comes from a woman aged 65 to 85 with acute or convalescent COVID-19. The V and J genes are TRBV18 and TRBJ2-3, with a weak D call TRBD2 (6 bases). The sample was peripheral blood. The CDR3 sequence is CASSPGGAADTQYF. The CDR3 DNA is TGTGCCAGCTCACCTGGCGGGGCAGCAGATACGCAGTATTTT.